This entry describes one T cell receptor (beta chain). Its specificity is unknown. The data derive from a study of OX40 agonist ivuxolimab in advanced cancers. Whole-study findings and limits: Clonal expansion among partial responders at 0.1-3.0 mg/kg ranked near the lowest. There was clonal expansion of CD4+ and CD8+ blood T cells by week 6 at 0.1 to 3.0 mg/kg.

Germline CDR1 and CDR2: SNHLY and FYNNEI. This CDR3 has 14 residues. J was trimmed by 9 bases and V by 8 bases; bases with no gene match: 11. Assay: immunoSEQ multiplex PCR; the TCRdb copy retains only in-frame clones and omits some. The sample comprises about 48,000 clones, more than 85% of which are singletons, and approximately 2% rests with the top ten. V usage is TRBV2 and J usage is TRBJ1-2; TRBD1 agrees at 11 bases. The sample here was CD4+ or CD8+ T cells sorted from blood, taken in a trial of the OX40 agonist ivuxolimab. This receptor was taken from an adult with an advanced solid tumor such as melanoma, head and neck, liver or kidney cancer. CDR3 amino acids: CASGSGDRGFRYTF. CDR3 DNA sequence: TGTGCCAGCGGCTCCGGGGACAGGGGGTTTCGCTACACCTTC. The full variable domain, its missing parts supplied by reference TRBV2 and TRBJ1-2, is EPEVTQTPSHQVTQMGQEVILRCVPISNHLYFYWYRQILGQKVEFLVSFYNNEISEKSEIFDDQFSVERPDGSNFTLKIRSTKLEDSAMYFCASGSGDRGFRYTFGSGTRLTVV.